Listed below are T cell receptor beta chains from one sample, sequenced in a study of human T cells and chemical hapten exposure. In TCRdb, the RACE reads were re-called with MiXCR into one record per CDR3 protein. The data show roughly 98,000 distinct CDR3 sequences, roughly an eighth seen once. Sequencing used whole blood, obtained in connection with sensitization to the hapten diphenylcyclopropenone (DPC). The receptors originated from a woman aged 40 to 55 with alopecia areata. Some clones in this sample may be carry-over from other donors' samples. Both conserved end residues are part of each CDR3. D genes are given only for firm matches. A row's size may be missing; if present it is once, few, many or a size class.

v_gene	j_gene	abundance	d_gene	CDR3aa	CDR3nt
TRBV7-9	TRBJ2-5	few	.	CASSWGEETQYF	TGTGCCAGCAGCTGGGGAGAGGAGACCCAGTACTTC
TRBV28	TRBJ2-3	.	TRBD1	CASSSPGQGTDTQYF	TGTGCCAGCAGTTCCCCGGGACAGGGCACAGATACGCAGTATTTT
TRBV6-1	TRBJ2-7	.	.	CASSEYGEQYF	TGTGCCAGCAGTGAATATGGGGAACAGTACTTC
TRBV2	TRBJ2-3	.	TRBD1	CASSLSQTGITDTQYF	TGTGCCAGCAGCCTTTCTCAGACAGGGATAACGGATACGCAGTATTTT
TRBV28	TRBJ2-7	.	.	CASSLQGYYEQYF	TGTGCCAGCAGCCTACAGGGTTACTACGAGCAGTACTTC
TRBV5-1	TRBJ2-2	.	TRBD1	CASSMLQGPTGELFF	TGCGCCAGCAGCATGCTACAGGGGCCCACCGGGGAGCTGTTTTTT
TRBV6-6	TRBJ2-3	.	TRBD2	CASSAQAGEDTQYF	TGTGCCAGCAGCGCCCAAGCGGGAGAAGATACGCAGTATTTT
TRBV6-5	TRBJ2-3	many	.	CASSNRGAAADTQYF	TGTGCCAGCAGCAACCGGGGGGCAGCCGCAGATACGCAGTATTTT
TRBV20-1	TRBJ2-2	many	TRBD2	CSARGLAGAPSTGELFF	TGCAGTGCTAGAGGACTAGCGGGAGCCCCGAGCACCGGGGAGCTGTTTTTT
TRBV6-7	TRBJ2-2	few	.	CASSYSGEPSNTGELFF	TGTGCCAGCAGTTACTCCGGGGAGCCCTCGAACACCGGGGAGCTGTTTTTT
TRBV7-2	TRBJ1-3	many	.	CASSSGHFSGNTIYF	TGTGCCAGCAGCTCAGGCCACTTCTCTGGAAACACCATATATTTT
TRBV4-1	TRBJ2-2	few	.	CASSLQTRRAGELFF	TGCGCCAGCAGCCTCCAAACTCGAAGGGCCGGGGAGCTGTTTTTT
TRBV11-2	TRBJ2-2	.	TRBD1	CASSLDPGGTGELFF	TGTGCCAGCAGCTTAGATCCAGGGGGCACCGGGGAGCTGTTTTTT
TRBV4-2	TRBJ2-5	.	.	CASSQEVGGRRTQYF	TGTGCCAGCAGCCAAGAAGTAGGCGGTCGGCGGACCCAGTACTTC
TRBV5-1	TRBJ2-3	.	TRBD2	CASSFRGRPHTDTQYF	TGCGCCAGCAGCTTCCGCGGGAGGCCTCACACAGATACGCAGTATTTT
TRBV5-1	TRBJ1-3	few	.	CASSSTGRSGNTIYF	TGCGCCAGCAGCTCAACAGGGCGCTCTGGAAACACCATATATTTT
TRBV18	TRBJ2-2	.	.	CASSPRSNTGELFF	TGTGCCAGCTCACCGAGGTCGAACACCGGGGAGCTGTTTTTT
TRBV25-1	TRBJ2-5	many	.	CASSEPRSWGETQYF	TGTGCCAGCAGTGAGCCCCGCAGTTGGGGCGAGACCCAGTACTTC
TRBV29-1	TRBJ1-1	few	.	CSVSRVPAVHTEAFF	TGCAGCGTGAGTAGGGTTCCCGCGGTGCACACTGAAGCTTTCTTT
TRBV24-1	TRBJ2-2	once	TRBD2	CATSGASGSFTGELFF	TGTGCCACCTCAGGCGCTAGCGGGTCTTTCACCGGGGAGCTGTTTTTT
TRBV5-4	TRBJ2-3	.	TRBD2	CASSLGRAGGPDTQYF	TGTGCCAGCAGCTTGGGGCGAGCGGGAGGGCCAGATACGCAGTATTTT
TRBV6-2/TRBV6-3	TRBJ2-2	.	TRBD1	CASSYPTGLNTGELFF	TGTGCCAGCAGTTACCCGACAGGGCTGAACACCGGGGAGCTGTTTTTT
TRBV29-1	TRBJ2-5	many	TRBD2	CSAGLAGGGETQYF	TGCAGCGCCGGACTAGCGGGAGGAGGAGAGACCCAGTACTTC
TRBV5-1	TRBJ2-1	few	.	CASSSDGGSSYNEQFF	TGCGCCAGCAGCTCGGATGGGGGCAGCTCCTACAATGAGCAGTTCTTC
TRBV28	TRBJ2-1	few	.	CASIDSGSYNEQFF	TGTGCCAGCATAGACAGCGGCTCTTACAATGAGCAGTTCTTC
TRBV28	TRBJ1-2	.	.	CASSPETAYTF	TGTGCCAGCAGTCCTGAGACAGCCTACACCTTC
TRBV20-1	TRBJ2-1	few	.	CSAPSMGLRRNEQFF	TGCAGTGCCCCTTCCATGGGACTCCGCAGGAATGAGCAGTTCTTC
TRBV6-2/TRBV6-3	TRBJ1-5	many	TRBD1	CASSYSKGASNQPQHF	TGTGCCAGCAGTTACTCGAAGGGGGCTAGCAATCAGCCCCAGCATTTT
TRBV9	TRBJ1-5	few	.	CASSVGGSQPQHF	TGTGCCAGCAGCGTAGGAGGGAGTCAGCCCCAGCATTTT
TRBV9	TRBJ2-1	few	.	CASSVVGTYNNEQFF	TGTGCCAGCAGCGTAGTAGGGACTTACAACAATGAGCAGTTCTTC
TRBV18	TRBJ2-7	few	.	CASSRVLEQYF	TGTGCCAGCTCCCGTGTCTTGGAGCAGTACTTC